Many counts were recorded for the clone carrying this T cell receptor (beta chain). Its target is not known. This table comes from immunoSEQ multiplex PCR, and its TCRdb copy is limited to in-frame clones, with some not included. The profile covers roughly 12,000 clones, none occurring a single time. This specimen comes from a study of T cells after posttransplantation cyclophosphamide. Trimming at V came to 6 bases and at J to 4 bases, leaving 12 bases not matched to a gene. Germline loops: CDR1 MNHEY, CDR2 SVGAGI. The CDR3 covers 15 residues. Cyclophosphamide on days +3 and +4 followed busulfan-fludarabine conditioning and a marrow graft. Study-wide findings and caveats: Later blood repertoires were often dominated by clones from the donor CD8+ memory compartment. Blood and skin or GI T cell repertoires showed limited TRB overlap. Recipient CMV seropositivity and CMV reactivation strongly tracked TRB clonality.

This clonotype was sampled from a female patient in her 40s who received an allogeneic stem cell transplant from a related donor, was CMV-positive, and had acute GVHD only. Some T cells may be the graft donor's. This specimen was PBMCs, taken after allogeneic stem cell transplant with posttransplant cyclophosphamide. V usage is TRBV6-5 and J usage is TRBJ2-7; 7 positions agree with TRBD2. This CDR3 is CASSRGAGEGYEQYV. CDR3 sequence (DNA): TGTGCCAGCAGCCGGGGCGCGGGAGAAGGGTACGAGCAGTACGTC.